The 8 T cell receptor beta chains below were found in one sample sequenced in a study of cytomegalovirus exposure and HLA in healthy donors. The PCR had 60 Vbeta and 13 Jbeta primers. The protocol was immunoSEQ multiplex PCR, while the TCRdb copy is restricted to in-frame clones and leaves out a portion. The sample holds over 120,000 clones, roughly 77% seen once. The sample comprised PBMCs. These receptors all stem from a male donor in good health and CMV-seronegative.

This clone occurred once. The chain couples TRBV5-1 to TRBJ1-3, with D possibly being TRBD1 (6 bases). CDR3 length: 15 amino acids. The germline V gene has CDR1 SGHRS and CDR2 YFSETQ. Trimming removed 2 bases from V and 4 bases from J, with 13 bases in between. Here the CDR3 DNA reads TGCGCCAGCAGCTTTGGGACACTGATCGGAAACACCATATATTTT. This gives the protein CASSFGTLIGNTIYF.

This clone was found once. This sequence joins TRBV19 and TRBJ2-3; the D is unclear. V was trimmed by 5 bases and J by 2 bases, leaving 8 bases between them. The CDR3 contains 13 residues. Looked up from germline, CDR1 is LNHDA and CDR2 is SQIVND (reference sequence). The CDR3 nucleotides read TGTGCCAGTAGTCCCTTAAACACAGATACGCAGTATTTT. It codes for CASSPLNTDTQYF.

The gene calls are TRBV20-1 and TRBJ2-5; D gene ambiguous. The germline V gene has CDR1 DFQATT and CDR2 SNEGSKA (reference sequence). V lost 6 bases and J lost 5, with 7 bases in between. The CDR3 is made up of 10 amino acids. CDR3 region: CSARWETQYF. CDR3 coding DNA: TGCAGTGCGAGGTGGGAGACCCAGTACTTC.

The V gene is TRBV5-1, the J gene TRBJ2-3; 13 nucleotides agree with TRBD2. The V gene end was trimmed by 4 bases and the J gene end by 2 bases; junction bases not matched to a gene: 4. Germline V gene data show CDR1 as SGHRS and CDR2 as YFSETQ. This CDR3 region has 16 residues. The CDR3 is CASSPGTSGTTDTQYF. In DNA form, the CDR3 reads TGCGCCAGCAGCCCAGGGACTAGCGGGACCACAGATACGCAGTATTTT.

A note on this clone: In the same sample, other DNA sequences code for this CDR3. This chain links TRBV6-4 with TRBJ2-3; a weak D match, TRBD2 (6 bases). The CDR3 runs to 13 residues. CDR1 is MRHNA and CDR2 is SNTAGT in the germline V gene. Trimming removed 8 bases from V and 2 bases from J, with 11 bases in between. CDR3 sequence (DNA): TGTGCCAGCGGGGCGGGGCACACAGATACGCAGTATTTT. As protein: CASGAGHTDTQYF.

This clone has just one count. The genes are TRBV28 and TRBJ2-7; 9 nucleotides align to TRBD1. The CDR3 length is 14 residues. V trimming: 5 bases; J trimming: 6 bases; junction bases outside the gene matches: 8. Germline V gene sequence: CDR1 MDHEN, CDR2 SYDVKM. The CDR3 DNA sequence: TGTGCCAGCAGTCTGGGACAGGGCTGGGGCGAGCAGTACTTC. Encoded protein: CASSLGQGWGEQYF. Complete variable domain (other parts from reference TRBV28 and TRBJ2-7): DVKVTQSSRYLVKRTGEKVFLECVQDMDHENMFWYRQDPGLGLRLIYFSYDVKMKEKGDIPEGYSVSREKKERFSLILESASTNQTSMYLCASSLGQGWGEQYFGPGTRLTVT.

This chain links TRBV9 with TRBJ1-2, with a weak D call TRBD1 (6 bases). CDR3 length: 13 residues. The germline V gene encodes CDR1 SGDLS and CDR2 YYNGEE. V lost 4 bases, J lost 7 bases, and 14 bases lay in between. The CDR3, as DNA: TGTGCCAGCAGCTCCAACAGGGATTTTGGCTACACCTTC. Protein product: CASSSNRDFGYTF. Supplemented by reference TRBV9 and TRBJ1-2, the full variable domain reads DSGVTQTPKHLITATGQRVTLRCSPRSGDLSVYWYQQSLDQGLQFLIQYYNGEERAKGNILERFSAQQFPDLHSELNLSSLELGDSALYFCASSSNRDFGYTFGSGTRLTVV.

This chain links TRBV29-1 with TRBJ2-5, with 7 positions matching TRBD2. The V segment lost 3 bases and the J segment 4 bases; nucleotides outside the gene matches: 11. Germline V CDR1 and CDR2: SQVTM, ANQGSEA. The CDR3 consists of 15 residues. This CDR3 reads CSVEFVRERSETQYF. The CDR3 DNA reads TGCAGCGTTGAGTTTGTGCGGGAGCGGTCAGAGACCCAGTACTTC.